The T cell receptor beta chain under discussion was sequenced for a study of cytomegalovirus exposure and HLA in healthy donors. Study-level findings and limits: It was reportedly the case that the classifier diagnosed cytomegalovirus status with high specificity and sensitivity. Whilst most TCR sequences proved rare, a subset of public TCRs occurred across many donors. A later analysis by the authors found several of the most significant clusters apparently linked to common viral pathogens. Analysis performed later showed TCR beta chains linked to HLA being more clonally expanded than equally common others.

On this clone itself: Its cognate antigen is unknown.

Losses at the gene ends were 10 bases for V and 5 bases for J; bases not matched to a gene: 7. This CDR3 has 13 amino acids. Looked up from germline, CDR1 is SNHLY and CDR2 is FYNNEI. Primers: 60 Vbeta forward and 13 Jbeta reverse. TCRdb keeps only in-frame clones here, not all; method: immunoSEQ multiplex PCR. This table has 150,000 to 200,000 clones, about three quarters appearing once. The source is a woman between 35 and 50 years old in good health and CMV-seronegative. The chain carries TRBV2 and TRBJ2-5; 10 bases match TRBD1. The sequenced sample consisted of PBMCs. In DNA form, the CDR3 reads TGTGCCATCGGACAGGGGGGGTTGGAGACCCAGTACTTC. Protein product: CAIGQGGLETQYF.